This T cell receptor beta chain was documented in a study of shared clonotypes between healthy human individuals. Measured with immunoSEQ multiplex PCR; TCRdb has only the in-frame clones, and not every one. The repertoire holds some 100,000 clones, with roughly 70% as singletons. The germline V gene has CDR1 SNHLY and CDR2 FYNNEI. The CDR3 totals 16 residues. J was trimmed by 2 bases and V by 5 bases; bases with no gene match: 10. The origin of this receptor is a woman younger than 45 in good health. The genes are TRBV2 and TRBJ2-5; 8 bases agree with TRBD1. Sequenced: memory CD8+ T cells sorted from blood. This sample's subset: CD45RO+ cells pooled with CCR7-negative TemRA cells. The CDR3 spells CASSPPDRAFQETQYF. In DNA, the CDR3 is TGTGCCAGCAGTCCCCCGGACAGGGCATTTCAAGAGACCCAGTACTTC.